This record covers a single TCR beta chain. Its antigen is not identified. Other DNA sequences within the sample encode an identical CDR3. The data stem from a study of shared clonotypes between healthy human individuals. Whole-study results and caveats: Naive subsets generally had larger estimated richness than memory subsets.

Template for every sorted-subset replicate PCR totaled about 0.2 ug DNA, approximately 30,000 T cell genomes. Measured with immunoSEQ multiplex PCR; TCRdb has only the in-frame clones, and not every one. The sample includes about 1.1 million clones, 78% of them seen just once. Between the trimmed V and J ends, which lost 1 base and 4 bases, there was a span of 7 bases. CDR1 and CDR2 (germline): SGHAT, FQNNGV. CDR3 length equals 13 residues. The material sequenced was memory CD4+ T cells from PBMCs. The subset is: CD45RA-negative fraction. This TCR was sampled from a man aged 18 to 35 in good health. Some clones in this sample may be carry-over from other donors' samples. The chain carries TRBV11-2 and TRBJ2-5, with D perhaps being TRBD1 or TRBD2 (5 bases each). The CDR3 reads CASSLVGGETQYF. The CDR3 region has the DNA TGTGCCAGCAGCTTAGTTGGGGGAGAGACCCAGTACTTC.